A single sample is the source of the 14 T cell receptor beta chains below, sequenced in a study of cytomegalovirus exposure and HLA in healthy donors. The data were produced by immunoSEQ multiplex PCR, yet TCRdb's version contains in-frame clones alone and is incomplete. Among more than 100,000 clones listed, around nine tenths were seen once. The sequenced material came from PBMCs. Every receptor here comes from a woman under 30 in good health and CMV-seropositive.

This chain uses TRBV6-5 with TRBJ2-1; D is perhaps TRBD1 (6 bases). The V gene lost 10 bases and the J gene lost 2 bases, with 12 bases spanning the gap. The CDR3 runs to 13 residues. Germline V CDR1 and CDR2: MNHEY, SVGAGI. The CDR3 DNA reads TGTGCCACCTCGGACAGTCCCTACAATGAGCAGTTCTTC. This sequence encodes CATSDSPYNEQFF.

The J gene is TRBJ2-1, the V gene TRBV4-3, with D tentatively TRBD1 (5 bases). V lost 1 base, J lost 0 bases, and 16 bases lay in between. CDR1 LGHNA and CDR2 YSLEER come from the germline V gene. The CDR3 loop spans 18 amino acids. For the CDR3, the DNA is TGCGCCAGCAGCCAAGTTCTGGCGTGGGGCAGCTCCTACAATGAGCAGTTCTTC. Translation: CASSQVLAWGSSYNEQFF.

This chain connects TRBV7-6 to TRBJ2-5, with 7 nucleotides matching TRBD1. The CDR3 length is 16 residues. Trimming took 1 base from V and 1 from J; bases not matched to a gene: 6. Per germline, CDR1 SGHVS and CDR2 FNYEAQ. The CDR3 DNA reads TGTGCCAGCAGCTTAGTTCCCGGGGACAGCCAAGAGACCCAGTACTTC. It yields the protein CASSLVPGDSQETQYF.

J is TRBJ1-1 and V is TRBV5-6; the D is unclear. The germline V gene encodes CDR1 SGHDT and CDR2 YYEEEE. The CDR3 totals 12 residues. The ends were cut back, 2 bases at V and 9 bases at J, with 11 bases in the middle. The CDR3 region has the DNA TGTGCCAGCAGCTTCTCACAGACAAAAGCTTTCTTT. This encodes CASSFSQTKAFF.

In DNA form, the CDR3 reads TGTGCCAGCAGTGAATCCCTCGCCCAGCGCTACTACGAGCAGTACTTC. Encoded protein: CASSESLAQRYYEQYF. The V gene is TRBV6-1, the J gene TRBJ2-7; D remains ambiguous. CDR1 MNHNS and CDR2 SASEGT come from the germline V gene. This CDR3 comprises 16 residues. V lost 2 bases and J 3 bases, leaving 17 bases between the germline ends.

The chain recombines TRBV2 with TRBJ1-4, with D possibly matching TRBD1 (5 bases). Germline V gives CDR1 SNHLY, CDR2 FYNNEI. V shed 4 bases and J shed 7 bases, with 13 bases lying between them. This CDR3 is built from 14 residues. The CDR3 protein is CASSVGQGLEKLFF. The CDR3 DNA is TGTGCCAGCAGTGTTGGGCAGGGACTTGAAAAACTGTTTTTT.

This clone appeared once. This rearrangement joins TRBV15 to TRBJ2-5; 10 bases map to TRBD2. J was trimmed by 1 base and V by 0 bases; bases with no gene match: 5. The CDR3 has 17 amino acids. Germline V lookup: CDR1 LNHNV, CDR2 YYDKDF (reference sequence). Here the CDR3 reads CATSRELAGTLQETQYF. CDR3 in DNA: TGTGCCACCAGCAGAGAACTAGCGGGGACTCTCCAAGAGACCCAGTACTTC.

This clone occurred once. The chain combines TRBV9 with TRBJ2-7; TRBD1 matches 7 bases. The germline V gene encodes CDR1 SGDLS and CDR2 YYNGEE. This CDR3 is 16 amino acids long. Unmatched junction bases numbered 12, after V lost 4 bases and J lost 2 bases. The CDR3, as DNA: TGTGCCAGCAGCCCTCAGGAGATTGACAGGGCCTACGAGCAGTACTTC. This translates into CASSPQEIDRAYEQYF.

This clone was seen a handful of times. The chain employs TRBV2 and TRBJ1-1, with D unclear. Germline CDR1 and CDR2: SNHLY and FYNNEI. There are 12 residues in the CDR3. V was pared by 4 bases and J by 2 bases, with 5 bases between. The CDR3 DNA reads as TGTGCCAGCAGTGCCAGAAACACTGAAGCTTTCTTT. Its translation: CASSARNTEAFF.

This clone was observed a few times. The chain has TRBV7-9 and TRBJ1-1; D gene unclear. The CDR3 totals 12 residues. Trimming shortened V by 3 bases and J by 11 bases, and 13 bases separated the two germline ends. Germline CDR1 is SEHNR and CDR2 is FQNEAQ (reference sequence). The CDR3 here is CASSFPSSEAFF. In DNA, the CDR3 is TGTGCCAGCAGCTTTCCCAGCAGCGAGGCTTTCTTT.

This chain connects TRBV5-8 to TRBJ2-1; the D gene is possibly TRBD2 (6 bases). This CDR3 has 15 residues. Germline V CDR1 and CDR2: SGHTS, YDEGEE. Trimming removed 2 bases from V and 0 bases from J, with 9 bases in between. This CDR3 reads CASSFSGSSYNEQFF. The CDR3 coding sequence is TGTGCCAGCAGCTTTAGCGGCAGCTCCTACAATGAGCAGTTCTTC.

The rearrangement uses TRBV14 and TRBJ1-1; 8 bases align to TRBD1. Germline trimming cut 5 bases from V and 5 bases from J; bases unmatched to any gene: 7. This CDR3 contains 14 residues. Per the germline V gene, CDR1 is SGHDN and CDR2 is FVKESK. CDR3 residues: CASSFRQGRTEAFF. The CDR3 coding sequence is TGTGCCAGCAGCTTTCGACAGGGGAGGACTGAAGCTTTCTTT.

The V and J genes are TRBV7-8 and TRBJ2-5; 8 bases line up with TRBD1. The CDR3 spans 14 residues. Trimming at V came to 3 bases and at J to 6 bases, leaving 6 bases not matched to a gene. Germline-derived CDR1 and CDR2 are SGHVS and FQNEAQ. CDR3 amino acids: CASSLATGVKTQYF. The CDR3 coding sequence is TGTGCCAGCAGCTTGGCGACAGGGGTAAAGACCCAGTACTTC.

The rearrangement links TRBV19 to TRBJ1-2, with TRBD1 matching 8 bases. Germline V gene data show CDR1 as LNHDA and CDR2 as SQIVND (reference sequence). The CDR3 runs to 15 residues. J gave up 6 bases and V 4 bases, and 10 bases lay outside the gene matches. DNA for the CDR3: TGTGCCAGTAGTAGAGGGAGGACAGGGTTCGATGGCTACACCTTC. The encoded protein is CASSRGRTGFDGYTF.